This T cell receptor (beta chain) was captured in a study of blood T cell repertoires in COVID-19. Assay: immunoSEQ multiplex PCR; the TCRdb copy retains only in-frame clones and omits some. The table shows some 130,000 clones, with roughly nine tenths occurring only once. This CDR3 has 15 amino acids. Germline trimming cut 2 bases from V and 5 bases from J; bases unmatched to any gene: 7. CDR1 and CDR2 from the germline V gene are SGHTA and FQGTGA. The chain is built from TRBV7-3 and TRBJ1-2, with 8 bases lining up with TRBD1. The TCR sequence derives from a man aged 55 to 70 with COVID-19, enrolled during active disease. The specimen was peripheral blood. CDR3 loop: CASSLSAGGSYGYTF. The DNA of the CDR3 is TGTGCCAGCAGCTTATCGGCAGGGGGCTCTTATGGCTACACCTTC.